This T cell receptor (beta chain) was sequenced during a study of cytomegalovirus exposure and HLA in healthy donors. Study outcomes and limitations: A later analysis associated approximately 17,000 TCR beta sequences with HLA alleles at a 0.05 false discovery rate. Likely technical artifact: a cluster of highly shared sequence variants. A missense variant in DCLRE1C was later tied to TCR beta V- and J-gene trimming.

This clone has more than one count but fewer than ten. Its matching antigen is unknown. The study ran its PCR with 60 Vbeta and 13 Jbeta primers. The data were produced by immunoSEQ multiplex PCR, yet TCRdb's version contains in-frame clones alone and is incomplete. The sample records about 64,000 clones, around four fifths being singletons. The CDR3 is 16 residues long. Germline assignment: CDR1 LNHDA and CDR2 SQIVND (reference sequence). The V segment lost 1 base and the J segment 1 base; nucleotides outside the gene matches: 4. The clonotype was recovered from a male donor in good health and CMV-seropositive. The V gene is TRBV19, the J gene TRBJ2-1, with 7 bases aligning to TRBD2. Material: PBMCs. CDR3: CASSIVGGASYNEQFF. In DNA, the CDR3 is TGTGCCAGTAGTATAGTGGGAGGGGCGTCCTACAATGAGCAGTTCTTC.